The sequence of this TCR beta chain was determined in a study of OX40 agonist ivuxolimab in advanced cancers. Study-level information: Subjects had a mean age of around 60 years, with a range of roughly 23 to 80; roughly 83% were male. Findings and caveats of the study: On average, a greater number of expanded clones characterised CD8+ T cells relative to CD4+.

On this clone: Antigen: not known.

Profiled with immunoSEQ multiplex PCR; TCRdb holds only in-frame clones, not every one. The table has roughly 42,000 clones, approximately 84% seen once. V lost 3 bases and J lost 10; bases outside the gene matches: 7. The germline V gene encodes CDR1 MNHEY and CDR2 SMNVEV (reference sequence). The CDR3 runs to 15 residues. The TCR originated in an adult with an advanced solid tumor such as melanoma, head and neck, liver or kidney cancer. The sequencing used CD4+ or CD8+ T cells sorted from blood, collected in a trial of the OX40 agonist ivuxolimab. This sequence joins TRBV27 and TRBJ2-1, with 12 bases that match TRBD2. Here the CDR3 reads CASSFLAGGPAEQFF. CDR3 DNA sequence: TGTGCCAGCAGTTTCCTAGCGGGAGGGCCAGCGGAGCAGTTCTTC.